The 18 T cell receptor beta chains listed next were all sequenced from one sample in a study of blood T cells in healthy people across ages. Then a second PCR, running roughly 7 to 11 cycles, was carried out with a sample-barcoded 5' primer and a J-beta primer mix. TCRdb recomputed calls from the 5' RACE reads with MiXCR, one row per CDR3 protein. The table has 450,000 to 600,000 distinct CDR3 sequences, about 27% seen once. The sample was also reused in another study, on T cells of mothers and their children.

The sample consisted of blood. These receptors were obtained from a boy aged 2 to 9 in good health.

This clonotype was seen more than once but under ten times. The chain links TRBV6-5 to TRBJ2-3; 8 nucleotides agree with TRBD2. Per germline, CDR1 MNHEY and CDR2 SVGAGI. The length of the CDR3 is 14 residues. After removal of 2 bases from V and 5 bases from J, the junction contained 3 bases not matched to a gene. The DNA for the CDR3 is TGTGCCAGCAGTTACGGGCGGGGGGTAGATACGCAGTATTTT. It yields the protein CASSYGRGVDTQYF.

A few counts support this clonotype. The rearrangement links TRBV4-1 to TRBJ1-2; no firm D call. V was cut by 0 bases and J by 4 bases, with 9 bases left in between. Germline CDR1 and CDR2: MGHRA and YSYEKL. The CDR3 is made up of 14 amino acids. Written as DNA, the CDR3 is TGCGCCAGCAGCCAAGACCGGTTCGGCTATGGCTACACCTTC. This encodes CASSQDRFGYGYTF.

This clonotype has more than one count but fewer than ten. CDR3 region: CSAGALAGDYEQYF. The CDR3 DNA follows: TGCAGTGCTGGCGCACTAGCGGGAGATTACGAGCAGTACTTC. The rearrangement uses TRBV20-1 and TRBJ2-7; TRBD2 aligns across 11 bases. Germline CDR1 is DFQATT and CDR2 is SNEGSKA (reference sequence). Unmatched junction bases numbered 7, after V lost 5 bases and J lost 4 bases. The CDR3 loop spans 14 amino acids.

This clonotype was counted at least ten times. The chain is built from TRBV10-2 and TRBJ2-3, with D tentatively TRBD1 or TRBD2 (5 bases each). The V gene's germline CDR1 is WSHSY and CDR2 SAAADI. The CDR3 runs 13 residues. V was clipped by 6 bases and J by 1 base, with 8 bases between them. CDR3 loop: CASRGTGTDTQYF. CDR3 nucleotide sequence: TGCGCCAGCAGGGGGACCGGCACAGATACGCAGTATTTT.

The V gene is TRBV12-3 or TRBV12-4, the J gene TRBJ2-2; tentatively, D is TRBD1 or TRBD2 (6 bases each). V was shortened by 1 base and J by 4 bases, with 10 bases between the two germline ends. The CDR3 contains 15 residues. The CDR3 is CASSLEGGSTGELFF. The CDR3 DNA follows: TGTGCCAGCAGTTTAGAAGGGGGGAGCACCGGGGAGCTGTTTTTT.

The rearrangement joins TRBV12-3 or TRBV12-4 to TRBJ1-1; a possible D gene is TRBD1 (6 bases). The CDR3 is 13 amino acids. The V end lost 1 base, the J end lost 5 bases, and 8 bases lay between the germline ends. The CDR3 is CASSLEQGTEAFF. The CDR3 region has the DNA TGTGCCAGCAGTTTAGAACAGGGAACTGAAGCTTTCTTT.

The V gene is TRBV2, the J gene TRBJ2-5; D uncertain. The DNA matches TRBJ2-1 better at its end, which makes the J call doubtful. The CDR3 covers 13 residues. Germline V gives CDR1 SNHLY, CDR2 FYNNEI. The CDR3 loop reads CASTPQPQLEQFF. The DNA of the CDR3 is TGTGCCAGCACCCCCCAACCACAATTGGAGCAGTTCTTC.

This rearrangement joins TRBV6-1 to TRBJ1-3; TRBD1 is a possible D gene (5 bases). This CDR3 region has 15 residues. V was trimmed by 3 bases and J by 0 bases, leaving 9 bases between them. Germline CDR1 and CDR2: MNHNS and SASEGT. This chain's CDR3 is CASSDGQTSGNTIYF. The CDR3 DNA follows: TGTGCCAGCAGTGATGGACAAACCTCTGGAAACACCATATATTTT.

This clonotype was recorded a few times. V usage is TRBV7-9 and J usage is TRBJ1-2; D is perhaps TRBD1 (6 bases). The CDR3 covers 14 residues. Germline CDR1 SEHNR, CDR2 FQNEAQ (reference sequence). Trimming stripped 1 base from V and 2 bases from J, with 8 bases between. In DNA form, the CDR3 reads TGTGCCAGCAGCTTAGAGACAGGAAACTATGGCTACACCTTC. This encodes CASSLETGNYGYTF.

The rearrangement links TRBV7-9 to TRBJ2-5; 7 bases are a match to TRBD2. Judging by the DNA end, TRBJ2-1 fits better; the J call may be wrong. This CDR3 is built from 15 residues. Germline CDR1 reads SEHNR; CDR2 reads FQNEAQ (reference sequence). DNA for the CDR3: TGTGCCAGCAGCTTAAGGTGGGAGGGCCGAGGTGAGCAGTTCTTC. Its protein is CASSLRWEGRGEQFF.

This sequence joins TRBV6-6 and TRBJ2-2; D is unresolved. Germline assignment: CDR1 MNHNY and CDR2 SVGAGI (reference sequence). Trimming removed 2 bases from V and 3 bases from J, with 10 bases in between. The CDR3 is 15 residues long. The CDR3 sequence: CASSYPPGDTGELFF. CDR3 nucleotides: TGTGCCAGCAGTTACCCTCCAGGAGACACCGGGGAGCTGTTTTTT.

This clonotype was detected only a few times. The CDR3 here is CASSGMDSSYEQYF. The CDR3 nucleotides are TGTGCCAGCAGTGGGATGGACTCCTCCTACGAGCAGTACTTC. V gene TRBV28 combines with J gene TRBJ2-5, with D perhaps matching TRBD2 (5 bases). The better agreement between TRBJ2-7 and the DNA end casts doubt on the J call. The CDR3 loop spans 14 amino acids. Germline CDR1 is MDHEN and CDR2 is SYDVKM.

This clonotype came up a few times. The chain combines TRBV4-1 with TRBJ2-2; TRBD2 agrees at 7 bases. Germline assignment: CDR1 MGHRA and CDR2 YSYEKL. Trimming at V came to 3 bases and at J to 2 bases, leaving 12 bases not matched to a gene. CDR3 length equals 18 residues. In DNA form, the CDR3 reads TGCGCCAGCAGCCAGGTTCAACTAGCGATCGCTAACACCGGGGAGCTGTTTTTT. This codes for CASSQVQLAIANTGELFF.

Comments on this clonotype: Since a much larger clone is just one base distant, this may be a read error. The genes are TRBV12-3 or TRBV12-4 and TRBJ2-1; 11 bases fit TRBD2. V was clipped by 5 bases and J by 6 bases; unmatched bases: 3. The CDR3 covers 14 residues. This CDR3 is CASSRLAGINEQFF. For the CDR3, the DNA is TGTGCCAGCAGTCGACTAGCGGGGATCAATGAGCAGTTCTTC.

This clonotype has a handful of counts. This chain joins TRBV5-5 and TRBJ2-2; no clear D. The V gene's germline CDR1 is SGHKS and CDR2 YYEKEE (reference sequence). This CDR3 is 12 amino acids long. V gave up 2 bases and J gave up 9 bases, with 8 bases separating them. The CDR3 sequence is CASSFLSRELFF. The DNA of the CDR3 is TGTGCCAGCAGCTTTTTATCCCGGGAGCTGTTTTTT. Complete variable domain (other parts from reference TRBV5-5 and TRBJ2-2): DAGVTQSPTHLIKTRGQQVTLRCSPISGHKSVSWYQQVLGQGPQFIFQYYEKEERGRGNFPDRFSARQFPNYSSELNVNALLLGDSALYLCASSFLSRELFFGEGSRLTVL.

V usage is TRBV20-1 and J usage is TRBJ1-4, with a tentative D call TRBD1 (5 bases). Germline loops: CDR1 DFQATT, CDR2 SNEGSKA (reference sequence). This CDR3 has 14 residues. The V gene lost 6 bases and the J gene lost 5 bases, with 16 bases spanning the gap. The CDR3 coding sequence is TGCAGTGCGCCTTTTGGGGCCCGCAATGAAAAACTGTTTTTT. Its translation is CSAPFGARNEKLFF.

This clonotype came up many times. The J gene is TRBJ2-1, the V gene TRBV4-1; 11 bases agree with TRBD2. The CDR3 covers 17 residues. Germline V CDR1 and CDR2: MGHRA, YSYEKL. J lost 10 bases, V lost 2 bases, and 13 bases had no gene match. The CDR3 is CASSQPKVSSGRREQFF. As DNA, the CDR3 is TGCGCCAGCAGCCAACCCAAGGTCTCTAGCGGGAGGCGGGAGCAGTTCTTC.

The chain has TRBV6-5 and TRBJ1-2, with TRBD1 identical over 9 bases. CDR1 and CDR2 from the germline V gene are MNHEY and SVGAGI. The CDR3 spans 13 residues. V lost 5 bases and J lost 4; bases outside the gene matches: 2. The DNA of the CDR3 is TGTGCCAGCAGTACGGGACAGGGCTATGGCTACACCTTC. Encoded protein: CASSTGQGYGYTF.